These T cell receptor beta chains were read from a single sample in a study of Graves' ophthalmopathy and Graves' hyperthyroidism. TCRdb fed the multiplex PCR reads into MiXCR, producing one record per CDR3 protein. Among roughly 1.1 million distinct CDR3 sequences listed, 35% to 40% were seen once. The specimen sequenced was peripheral blood or thyroid tissue (not recorded which). Source of these receptors: an adult man with Graves' hyperthyroidism. Each CDR3 is given with its conserved first and last residue. A D gene is named only where the DNA matches it firmly. Size is stated for part of the rows, as once, few or many counts, or as a class when the clone is expanded.

-,few,TRBJ2-2,TRBV10-3,TGTGCCATCAATTCGGGAAACACCGGGGAGCTGTTTTTT,CAINSGNTGELFF
TRBD2,-,TRBJ2-5,TRBV15,TGTGCCACCAGCAGAGATACCAGCGGGGGGAAGACCCAGTACTTC,CATSRDTSGGKTQYF
-,many,TRBJ2-7,TRBV29-1,TGCAGCGTTGCGGGAGACGAGCAGTACTTC,CSVAGDEQYF
TRBD2,-,TRBJ2-3,TRBV11-2,TGTGCCAGCAGCATACCGGGACTAGCTCGTACGCAGTATTTT,CASSIPGLARTQYF
-,-,TRBJ2-7,TRBV19,TGTGTCAGTAGTCGTGGGACCTTCGGAAAATCCTACGAGCAGTACTTC,CVSSRGTFGKSYEQYF
-,-,TRBJ2-7,TRBV7-9,TGTGCCAGCAGCGTTGAAGACCCCAGTCTACCCGGGGTCGAGCAGTACTTC,CASSVEDPSLPGVEQYF
-,-,TRBJ1-6,TRBV20-1,TGCAGTGCTAGATCTTCAGGGGCGTCGTCACCCCTCCACTTT,CSARSSGASSPLHF
-,many,TRBJ2-5,TRBV25-1,TGTGCCACCTATTGGGAGACCCAGTACTTC,CATYWETQYF
-,many,TRBJ2-7,TRBV5-1,TGCGCCAGCAGCTTGGGACTACCTCCGGACGAGCAGTACTTC,CASSLGLPPDEQYF
-,-,TRBJ1-2,TRBV7-2,TGTGCCAGCAGCTTAGTAGCGGGGGCCACCTTC,CASSLVAGATF
-,many,TRBJ1-1,TRBV5-1,TGCGCCAGCAGCTTTACCGGGACATTGAACACTGAAGCTTTCTTT,CASSFTGTLNTEAFF
-,-,TRBJ1-6,TRBV3-1,TGTGCCAGCAGCCAAGAAGCAGGTTATAATTCACCCCTCCACTTT,CASSQEAGYNSPLHF
-,few,TRBJ1-1,TRBV4-3,TGCGCCAGCACCAACCTACAGGGAAGGTCTTTCTTT,CASTNLQGRSFF
TRBD1,-,TRBJ1-1,TRBV10-3,TGTGCCAGCAGTGATGAGGGACAGGGAAGAACTGAAGCTTTCTTT,CASSDEGQGRTEAFF
-,many,TRBJ1-1,TRBV15,TGTGCCACCAGCAGAGTTTTAGGAACTGAAGCTTTCTTT,CATSRVLGTEAFF
-,-,TRBJ1-5,TRBV6-2/TRBV6-3,TGTGCCAGCAGTTACTCGGCGGGCTTTGGTCAGCCCCAGCATTTT,CASSYSAGFGQPQHF